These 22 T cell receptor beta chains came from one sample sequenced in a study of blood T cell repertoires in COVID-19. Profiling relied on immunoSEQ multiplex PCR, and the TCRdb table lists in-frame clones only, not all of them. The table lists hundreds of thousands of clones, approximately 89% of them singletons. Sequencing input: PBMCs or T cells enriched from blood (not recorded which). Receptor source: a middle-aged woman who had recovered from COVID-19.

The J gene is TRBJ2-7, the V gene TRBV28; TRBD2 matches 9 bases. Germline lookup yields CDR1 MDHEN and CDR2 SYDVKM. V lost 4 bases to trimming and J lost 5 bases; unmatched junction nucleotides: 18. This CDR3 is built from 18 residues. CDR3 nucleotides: TGTGCCAGCAGTTCTTGGCTAGCGGGACGGAAAATCGGGAACGAGCAGTACTTC. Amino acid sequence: CASSSWLAGRKIGNEQYF. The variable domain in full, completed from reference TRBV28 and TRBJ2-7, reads DVKVTQSSRYLVKRTGEKVFLECVQDMDHENMFWYRQDPGLGLRLIYFSYDVKMKEKGDIPEGYSVSREKKERFSLILESASTNQTSMYLCASSSWLAGRKIGNEQYFGPGTRLTVT.

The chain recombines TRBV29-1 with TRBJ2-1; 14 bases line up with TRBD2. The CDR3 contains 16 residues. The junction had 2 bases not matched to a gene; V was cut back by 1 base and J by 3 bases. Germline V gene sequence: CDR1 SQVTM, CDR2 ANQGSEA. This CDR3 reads CSVEGTSGGIYNEQFF. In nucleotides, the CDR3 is TGCAGCGTTGAAGGGACTAGCGGGGGGATCTACAATGAGCAGTTCTTC.

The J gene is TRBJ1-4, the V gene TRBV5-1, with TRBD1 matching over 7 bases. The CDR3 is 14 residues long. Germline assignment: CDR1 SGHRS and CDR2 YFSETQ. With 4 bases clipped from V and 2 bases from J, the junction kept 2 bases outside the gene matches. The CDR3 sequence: CASSPQGTNEKLFF. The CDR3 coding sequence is TGCGCCAGCAGCCCACAGGGGACTAATGAAAAACTGTTTTTT.

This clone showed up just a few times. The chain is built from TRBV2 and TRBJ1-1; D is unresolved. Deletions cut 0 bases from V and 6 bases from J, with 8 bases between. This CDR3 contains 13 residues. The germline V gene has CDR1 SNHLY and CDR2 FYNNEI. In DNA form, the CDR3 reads TGTGCCAGCAGTGAAGCGGAGGCAGCTGAAGCTTTCTTT. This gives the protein CASSEAEAAEAFF.

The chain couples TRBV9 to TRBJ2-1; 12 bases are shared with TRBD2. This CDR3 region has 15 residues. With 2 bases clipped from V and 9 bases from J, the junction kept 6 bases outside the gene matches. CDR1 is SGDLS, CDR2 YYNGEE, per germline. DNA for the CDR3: TGTGCCAGCAGCGTCGGACTAGCGGGATGGGGTGAGCAGTTCTTC. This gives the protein CASSVGLAGWGEQFF.

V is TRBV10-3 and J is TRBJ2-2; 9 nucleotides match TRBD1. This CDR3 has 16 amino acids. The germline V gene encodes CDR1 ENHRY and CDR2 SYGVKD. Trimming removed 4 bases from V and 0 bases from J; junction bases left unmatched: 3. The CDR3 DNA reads TGTGCCATCAGTGGGGGACAGGGACCGAACACCGGGGAGCTGTTTTTT. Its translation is CAISGGQGPNTGELFF.

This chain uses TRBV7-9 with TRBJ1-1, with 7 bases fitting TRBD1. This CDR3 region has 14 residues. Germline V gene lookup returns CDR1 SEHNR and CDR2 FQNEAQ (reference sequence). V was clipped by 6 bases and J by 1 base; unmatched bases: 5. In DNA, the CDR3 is TGTGCCAGCAGATTCGGACAGGCGAACACTGAAGCTTTCTTT. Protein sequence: CASRFGQANTEAFF.

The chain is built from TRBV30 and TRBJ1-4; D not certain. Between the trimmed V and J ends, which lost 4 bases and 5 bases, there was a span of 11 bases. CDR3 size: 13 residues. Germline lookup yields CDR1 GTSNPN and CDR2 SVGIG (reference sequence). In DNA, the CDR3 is TGTGCCTGGACAGACACGCACAATGAAAAACTGTTTTTT. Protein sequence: CAWTDTHNEKLFF.

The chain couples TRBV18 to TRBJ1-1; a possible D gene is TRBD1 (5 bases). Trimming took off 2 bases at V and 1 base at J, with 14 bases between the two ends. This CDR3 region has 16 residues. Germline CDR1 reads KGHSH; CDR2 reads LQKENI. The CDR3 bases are TGTGCCAGCTCACCATCCCCCGTTGGGGCGAACACTGAAGCTTTCTTT. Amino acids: CASSPSPVGANTEAFF.

CDR3 bases: TGTGCCAGCAGCTTAGGACACCCCCAGGACGAGCAGTACTTC. Translating gives CASSLGHPQDEQYF. The chain carries TRBV7-8 and TRBJ2-7; no reliable D call. V was cut by 1 base and J by 5 bases, with 12 bases left in between. The germline V gene has CDR1 SGHVS and CDR2 FQNEAQ. There are 14 residues in the CDR3. Variable domain in full (rest from reference TRBV7-8 and TRBJ2-7): GAGVSQSPRYKVAKRGQDVALRCDPISGHVSLFWYQQALGQGPEFLTYFQNEAQLDKSGLPSDRFFAERPEGSVSTLKIQRTQQEDSAVYLCASSLGHPQDEQYFGPGTRLTVT.

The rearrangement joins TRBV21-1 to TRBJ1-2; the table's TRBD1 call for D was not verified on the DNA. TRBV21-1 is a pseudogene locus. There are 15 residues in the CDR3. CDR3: CASSRWDRVNYGYTF. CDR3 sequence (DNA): TGTGCCAGCAGCAGATGGGACAGGGTTAACTATGGCTACACCTTC.

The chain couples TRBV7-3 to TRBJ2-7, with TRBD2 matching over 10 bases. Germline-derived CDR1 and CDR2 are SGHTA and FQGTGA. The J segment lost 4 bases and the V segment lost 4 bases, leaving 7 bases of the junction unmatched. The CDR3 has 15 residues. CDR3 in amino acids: CASSSAGGPQYEQYF. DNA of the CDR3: TGTGCCAGCAGCTCAGCGGGAGGGCCCCAGTACGAGCAGTACTTC.

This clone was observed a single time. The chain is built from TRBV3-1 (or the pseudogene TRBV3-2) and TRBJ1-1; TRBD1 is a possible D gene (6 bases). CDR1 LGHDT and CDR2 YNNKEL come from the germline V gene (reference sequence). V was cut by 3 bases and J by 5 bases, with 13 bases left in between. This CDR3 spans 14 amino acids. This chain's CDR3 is CASSQFLGGTEAFF. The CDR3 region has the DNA TGTGCCAGCAGCCAGTTTTTAGGGGGAACTGAAGCTTTCTTT.

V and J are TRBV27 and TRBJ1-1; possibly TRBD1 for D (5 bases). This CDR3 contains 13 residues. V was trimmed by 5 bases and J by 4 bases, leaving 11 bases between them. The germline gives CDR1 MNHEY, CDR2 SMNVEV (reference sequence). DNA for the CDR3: TGTGCCAGCAGTCCGCGACAGATCACTGAAGCTTTCTTT. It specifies CASSPRQITEAFF.

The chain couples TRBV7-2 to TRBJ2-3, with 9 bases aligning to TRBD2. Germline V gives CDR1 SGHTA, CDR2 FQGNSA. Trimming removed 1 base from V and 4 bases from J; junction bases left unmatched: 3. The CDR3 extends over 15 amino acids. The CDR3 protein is CASSLGGGAADTQYF. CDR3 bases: TGTGCCAGCAGCTTAGGCGGGGGGGCCGCAGATACGCAGTATTTT. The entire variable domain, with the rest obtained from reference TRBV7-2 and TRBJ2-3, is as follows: GAGVSQSPSNKVTEKGKDVELRCDPISGHTALYWYRQSLGQGLEFLIYFQGNSAPDKSGLPSDRFSAERTGGSVSTLTIQRTQQEDSAVYLCASSLGGGAADTQYFGPGTRLTVL.

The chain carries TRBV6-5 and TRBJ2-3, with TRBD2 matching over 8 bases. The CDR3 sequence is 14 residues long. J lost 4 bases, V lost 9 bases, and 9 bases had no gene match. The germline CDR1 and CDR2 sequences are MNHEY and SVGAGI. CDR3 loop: CASGPYGGADTQYF. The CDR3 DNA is TGTGCCAGTGGCCCCTACGGGGGGGCAGATACGCAGTATTTT.

The DNA of the CDR3 is TGTGCCAGCAGCTTCTTCGGGGGGAACACCGGGGAGCTGTTTTTT. Translated: CASSFFGGNTGELFF. The chain employs TRBV11-2 and TRBJ2-2; D possibly corresponds to TRBD2 (6 bases). Looked up from germline, CDR1 is SGHAT and CDR2 is FQNNGV. The CDR3 has 15 amino acids. Trimming cost V 3 bases and J 1 base, with 9 bases left between them.

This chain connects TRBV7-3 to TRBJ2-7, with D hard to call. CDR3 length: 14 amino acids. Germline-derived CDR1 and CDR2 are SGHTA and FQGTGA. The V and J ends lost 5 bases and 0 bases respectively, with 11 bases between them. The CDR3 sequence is CASSPQATSYEQYF. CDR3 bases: TGTGCCAGCAGCCCCCAAGCCACCTCCTACGAGCAGTACTTC. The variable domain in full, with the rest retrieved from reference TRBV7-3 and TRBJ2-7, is GAGVSQTPSNKVTEKGKYVELRCDPISGHTALYWYRQSLGQGPEFLIYFQGTGAADDSGLPNDRFFAVRPEGSVSTLKIQRTERGDSAVYLCASSPQATSYEQYFGPGTRLTVT.

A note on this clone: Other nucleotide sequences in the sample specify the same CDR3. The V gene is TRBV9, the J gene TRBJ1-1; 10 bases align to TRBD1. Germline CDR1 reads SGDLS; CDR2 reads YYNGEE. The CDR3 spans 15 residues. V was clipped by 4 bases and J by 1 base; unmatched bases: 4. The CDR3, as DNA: TGTGCCAGCAGCCCCCGGGACAGGGGGAACACTGAAGCTTTCTTT. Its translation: CASSPRDRGNTEAFF.

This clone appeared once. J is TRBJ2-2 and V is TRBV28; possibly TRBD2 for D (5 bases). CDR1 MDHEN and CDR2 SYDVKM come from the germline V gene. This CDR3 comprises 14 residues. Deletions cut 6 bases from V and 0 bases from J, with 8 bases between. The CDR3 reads CASRRGPNTGELFF. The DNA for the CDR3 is TGTGCCAGCAGGCGCGGGCCGAACACCGGGGAGCTGTTTTTT.

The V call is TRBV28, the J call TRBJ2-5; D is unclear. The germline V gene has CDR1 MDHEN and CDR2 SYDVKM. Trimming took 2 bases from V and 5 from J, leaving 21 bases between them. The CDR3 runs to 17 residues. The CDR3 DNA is TGTGCCAGCAGTTTACTTCGTCCTTCCATACCCCGGGAGACCCAGTACTTC. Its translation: CASSLLRPSIPRETQYF.

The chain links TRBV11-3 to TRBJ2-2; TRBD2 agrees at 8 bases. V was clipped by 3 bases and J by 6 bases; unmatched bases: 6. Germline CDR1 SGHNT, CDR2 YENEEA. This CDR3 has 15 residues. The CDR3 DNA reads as TGTGCCAGCAGCTTCGGGGTAGCGGGGTCCGGGGAGCTGTTTTTT. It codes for CASSFGVAGSGELFF.